Each of the 31 T cell receptor beta chains below was sequenced from the same sample in a study of T cell responses to AZD1222 COVID-19 vaccine. TCRdb's copy holds only in-frame clones and misses some; the assay was immunoSEQ multiplex PCR. The data show approximately 79,000 clones, 83% seen once. Specimen: peripheral blood, collected 28 days after the second AZD1222 dose. The receptors come from an adult who received the AZD1222 COVID-19 vaccine.

The gene calls are TRBV5-6 and TRBJ2-1; 7 nucleotides agree with TRBD2. Germline V lookup: CDR1 SGHDT, CDR2 YYEEEE. Trimming cost V 2 bases and J 2 bases; bases outside gene matches: 4. The CDR3 spans 15 residues. In DNA, the CDR3 is TGTGCCAGCAGCTTTGGGGGGAGGGCCTACAATGAGCAGTTCTTC. It codes for CASSFGGRAYNEQFF.

This chain links TRBV18 with TRBJ1-2, with 8 bases identical to TRBD1. The ends lost 1 base at V and 6 bases at J; junction bases unmatched: 13. Looked up from germline, CDR1 is KGHSH and CDR2 is LQKENI. The CDR3 consists of 17 residues. CDR3 sequence: CASSPQRLTGGGDGYTF. CDR3 coding DNA: TGTGCCAGCTCACCACAACGACTCACAGGGGGTGGAGATGGCTACACCTTC.

This chain joins TRBV27 and TRBJ2-7; 11 bases are a match to TRBD1. The germline V gene encodes CDR1 MNHEY and CDR2 SMNVEV (reference sequence). Losses at the gene ends were 4 bases for V and 6 bases for J; bases not matched to a gene: 5. This CDR3 spans 14 amino acids. As DNA, the CDR3 is TGTGCCAGCAGTTCCGGACAGGGGGCATCCGAGCAGTACTTC. This translates into CASSSGQGASEQYF.

The chain couples TRBV9 to TRBJ2-1; D is possibly TRBD2 (5 bases). Looked up from germline, CDR1 is SGDLS and CDR2 is YYNGEE. The CDR3 is 15 amino acids. V was shortened by 0 bases and J by 0 bases, with 7 bases between the two germline ends. The CDR3 coding sequence is TGTGCCAGCAGCGTAGGGAGCGGCTCCTACAATGAGCAGTTCTTC. Its protein is CASSVGSGSYNEQFF.

The rearrangement uses TRBV3-1 (or the pseudogene TRBV3-2) and TRBJ1-6; 7 bases match TRBD1. The CDR3 runs 18 residues. V lost 3 bases to trimming and J lost 0 bases; unmatched junction nucleotides: 8. The V gene's germline CDR1 is LGHDT and CDR2 YNNKEL (reference sequence). Here the CDR3 DNA reads TGTGCCAGCAGCCACGGGGGACAGCTAAGCTCCTATAATTCACCCCTCCACTTT. Amino acid sequence: CASSHGGQLSSYNSPLHF.

This clone was seen a single time. The chain combines TRBV6-2 or TRBV6-3 with TRBJ2-5, with D hard to call. Germline CDR1 MNHEY, CDR2 SVGEGT. CDR3 length: 13 residues. Trimming removed 2 bases from V and 5 bases from J, with 9 bases in between. CDR3 nucleotide sequence: TGTGCCAGCAGTTACGAGGTAGGGGAGACCCAGTACTTC. This translates into CASSYEVGETQYF.

The genes are TRBV15 and TRBJ1-5; D gene uncertain. Germline CDR1 reads LNHNV; CDR2 reads YYDKDF (reference sequence). The CDR3 contains 13 residues. Trimming pared 5 bases from V and 11 bases from J, leaving 16 bases between. The CDR3 DNA sequence: TGTGCCACCAGCCAGACGACCGACTGGTCCCAGCATTTT. It yields the protein CATSQTTDWSQHF.

CDR3 loop: CASSVLGEQYF. The CDR3 DNA reads as TGCGCCAGCAGTGTGCTGGGCGAGCAGTACTTC. The chain uses TRBV10-2 and TRBJ2-7; no clear D gene. V shed 4 bases and J shed 6 bases, with 7 bases lying between them. Germline assignment: CDR1 WSHSY and CDR2 SAAADI. This CDR3 is built from 11 residues.

V and J are TRBV7-9 and TRBJ2-1; D is possibly TRBD1 (6 bases). V lost 0 bases and J 3 bases, leaving 9 bases between the germline ends. The CDR3 is 15 amino acids. The germline V gene encodes CDR1 SEHNR and CDR2 FQNEAQ (reference sequence). Here the CDR3 DNA reads TGTGCCAGCAGCTTAGCCCGGACAGACTACAATGAGCAGTTCTTC. Protein: CASSLARTDYNEQFF.

This chain joins TRBV28 and TRBJ2-1; D gene ambiguous. V dropped 5 bases and J dropped 6 bases, with 20 bases sitting between them. The CDR3 totals 16 residues. Germline lookup yields CDR1 MDHEN and CDR2 SYDVKM. CDR3 DNA: TGTGCCAGCAGTGGGATAAGGGTCGTTATGGGCAATGAGCAGTTCTTC. Its translation: CASSGIRVVMGNEQFF.

This sequence joins TRBV7-9 and TRBJ1-1, with no clear D. Germline V gene lookup returns CDR1 SEHNR and CDR2 FQNEAQ (reference sequence). The CDR3 consists of 15 residues. Trimming stripped 4 bases from V and 0 bases from J, with 12 bases between. The chain's CDR3 is CASSSEPFMNTEAFF. The CDR3, as DNA: TGTGCCAGCAGCTCCGAGCCTTTCATGAACACTGAAGCTTTCTTT. Together with reference TRBV7-9 and TRBJ1-1, the CDR3 gives the full variable domain: DTGVSQNPRHKITKRGQNVTFRCDPISEHNRLYWYRQTLGQGPEFLTYFQNEAQLEKSRLLSDRFSAERPKGSFSTLEIQRTEQGDSAMYLCASSSEPFMNTEAFFGQGTRLTVV.

In this sample, this clone turned up once. The rearrangement uses TRBV7-9 and TRBJ2-7; 10 bases line up with TRBD1. This CDR3 has 16 amino acids. V lost 4 bases and J lost 0; bases outside the gene matches: 6. Germline CDR1 is SEHNR and CDR2 is FQNEAQ (reference sequence). CDR3 protein: CASSSGGTGDSYEQYF. CDR3 nucleotide sequence: TGTGCCAGCAGCTCGGGAGGGACAGGGGACTCCTACGAGCAGTACTTC.

This chain joins TRBV12-3 or TRBV12-4 and TRBJ1-6, with D uncertain. The V and J ends lost 3 bases and 7 bases respectively, with 7 bases between them. The CDR3 extends over 13 amino acids. The CDR3 nucleotides read TGTGCCAGCAGTTTGGTCGGAAATTCACCCCTCCACTTT. It encodes CASSLVGNSPLHF.

V usage is TRBV5-1 and J usage is TRBJ1-3; D may be TRBD1 (5 bases). The V end lost 2 bases, the J end lost 4 bases, and 10 bases lay between the germline ends. CDR1 and CDR2 (germline): SGHRS, YFSETQ. The CDR3 has 14 amino acids. Here the CDR3 DNA reads TGCGCCAGCAGCTTAGGGACCGTAGGAAACACCATATATTTT. Translated: CASSLGTVGNTIYF. The whole variable domain, filled in from reference TRBV5-1 and TRBJ1-3, reads KAGVTQTPRYLIKTRGQQVTLSCSPISGHRSVSWYQQTPGQGLQFLFEYFSETQRNKGNFPGRFSGRQFSNSRSEMNVSTLELGDSALYLCASSLGTVGNTIYFGEGSWLTVV.

The V and J genes are TRBV23-1 and TRBJ1-5; 7 nucleotides agree with TRBD1. TRBV23-1 has ORF status, its function being uncertain. V dropped 6 bases and J dropped 3; count of bases not matched to a gene: 8. This CDR3 is built from 15 residues. CDR3 nucleotides: TGCGCCAGCAGGCGTGACAGGGATTCCAATCAGCCCCAGCATTTT. Its translation: CASRRDRDSNQPQHF.

This sequence joins TRBV27 and TRBJ2-1; 8 nucleotides align to TRBD2. The trim removed 3 bases at V and 6 bases at J, leaving 7 bases unmatched. Looked up from germline, CDR1 is MNHEY and CDR2 is SMNVEV (reference sequence). The CDR3 is made up of 15 amino acids. Here the CDR3 DNA reads TGTGCCAGCAGTTTTGGCCTAGCGGGTTCCAATGAGCAGTTCTTC. Amino acid sequence: CASSFGLAGSNEQFF.

The chain couples TRBV5-1 to TRBJ2-5; 9 positions match TRBD2. The CDR3 runs to 16 residues. Trimming cost V 1 base and J 3 bases; bases outside gene matches: 7. Germline lookup yields CDR1 SGHRS and CDR2 YFSETQ. CDR3 sequence reads: CASSLSPTSGEETQYF. The CDR3 nucleotides read TGCGCCAGCAGCTTGTCTCCGACTAGCGGAGAAGAGACCCAGTACTTC. The full variable domain, completed using reference TRBV5-1 and TRBJ2-5, is KAGVTQTPRYLIKTRGQQVTLSCSPISGHRSVSWYQQTPGQGLQFLFEYFSETQRNKGNFPGRFSGRQFSNSRSEMNVSTLELGDSALYLCASSLSPTSGEETQYFGPGTRLLVL.

The chain is built from TRBV27 and TRBJ2-4; weak D call: TRBD2 (5 bases). Germline V lookup: CDR1 MNHEY, CDR2 SMNVEV (reference sequence). CDR3 length equals 15 residues. Trimming took 2 bases from V and 8 from J, leaving 16 bases between them. CDR3 sequence: CASSLSFSIGDIQYF. CDR3 sequence (DNA): TGTGCCAGCAGTTTAAGTTTCTCAATCGGGGACATTCAGTACTTC.

The V call is TRBV9, the J call TRBJ1-2, with unresolved D. Germline V gene lookup returns CDR1 SGDLS and CDR2 YYNGEE. With 2 bases removed from V and 0 bases from J, the gap between germline ends came to 8 bases. The length of the CDR3 is 14 residues. This CDR3 is CASSVGSSNYGYTF. In nucleotides, the CDR3 is TGTGCCAGCAGCGTGGGCAGCTCTAACTATGGCTACACCTTC. Full variable domain (remainder filled in from reference TRBV9 and TRBJ1-2): DSGVTQTPKHLITATGQRVTLRCSPRSGDLSVYWYQQSLDQGLQFLIQYYNGEERAKGNILERFSAQQFPDLHSELNLSSLELGDSALYFCASSVGSSNYGYTFGSGTRLTVV.

This clone was seen a single time. V is TRBV24-1 and J is TRBJ2-7; tentatively, D is TRBD1 (5 bases). Trimming removed 10 bases from V and 3 bases from J, with 9 bases in between. Germline V gives CDR1 KGHDR, CDR2 SFDVKD. CDR3 length: 11 residues. DNA of the CDR3: TGTGCCACGGAACAGGACTACGAGCAGTACTTC. Amino acid sequence: CATEQDYEQYF.

V is TRBV7-3 and J is TRBJ2-1, with D unclear. Trimming stripped 5 bases from V and 0 bases from J, with 11 bases between. The CDR3 is made up of 15 amino acids. CDR1 is SGHTA, CDR2 FQGTGA, per germline. CDR3 region: CASSPGRISYNEQFF. The CDR3 nucleotides read TGTGCCAGCAGCCCGGGCAGGATCTCCTACAATGAGCAGTTCTTC.

The CDR3 here is CASSIFSEAEAFF. The CDR3 DNA reads as TGTGCCAGTAGTATTTTTTCTGAGGCAGAAGCTTTCTTT. V is TRBV19 and J is TRBJ1-1; D gene uncertain. V was clipped by 3 bases and J by 8 bases, with 13 bases between them. Germline V gene sequence: CDR1 LNHDA, CDR2 SQIVND (reference sequence). This CDR3 has 13 residues.

This chain connects TRBV2 to TRBJ2-7; D is ambiguous. CDR1 and CDR2 (germline): SNHLY, FYNNEI. The CDR3 contains 11 residues. The germline V and J ends were trimmed by 4 bases and 4 bases, with 5 bases remaining between them. Written as DNA, the CDR3 is TGTGCCAGCAGTGTCAGATACGAGCAGTACTTC. Translated: CASSVRYEQYF.

V usage is TRBV19 and J usage is TRBJ1-1; no firm D call. The V end lost 3 bases, the J end lost 3 bases, and 14 bases lay between the germline ends. Germline assignment: CDR1 LNHDA and CDR2 SQIVND (reference sequence). The length of the CDR3 is 15 residues. The CDR3 DNA is TGTGCCAGTAGTATCCTAGAGGGAGGTTACACTGAAGCTTTCTTT. It is translated as CASSILEGGYTEAFF.

The chain is built from TRBV6-2 or TRBV6-3 and TRBJ2-7; the D is unclear. Germline assignment: CDR1 MNHEY and CDR2 SVGEGT. The CDR3 sequence is 16 residues long. Deletions cut 0 bases from V and 0 bases from J, with 12 bases between. The CDR3 protein is CASSYSIVVGSYEQYF. DNA of the CDR3: TGTGCCAGCAGTTACTCGATCGTGGTAGGCTCCTACGAGCAGTACTTC.

This rearrangement joins TRBV7-2 to TRBJ2-3, with 11 bases that match TRBD2. The CDR3 is 16 amino acids. V trimming: 7 bases; J trimming: 0 bases; junction bases outside the gene matches: 6. Germline CDR1 SGHTA, CDR2 FQGNSA. CDR3 protein: CASTVRLAGSTDTQYF. DNA of the CDR3: TGTGCCAGCACTGTCAGACTAGCGGGAAGCACAGATACGCAGTATTTT.

J is TRBJ2-3 and V is TRBV18; 7 bases match TRBD1. This CDR3 has 18 residues. Per the germline V gene, CDR1 is KGHSH and CDR2 is LQKENI. Unmatched junction bases numbered 12, after V lost 3 bases and J lost 0 bases. CDR3 sequence reads: CASSPLMPRDSSTDTQYF. The CDR3, as DNA: TGTGCCAGCTCACCTCTAATGCCCCGGGACAGTAGCACAGATACGCAGTATTTT.

A word on this clone: A read error may produce the germline difference seen at one junction end. The V call is TRBV4-1, the J call TRBJ1-6; D gene uncertain. The CDR3 contains 13 residues. CDR1 and CDR2 (germline): MGHRA, YSYEKL. This chain's CDR3 is CPSSRQAGSPLHF. The CDR3 coding sequence is TGCCCCAGCAGCCGGCAGGCGGGTTCACCCCTCCACTTT.

This clone was seen once. The genes are TRBV3-1 (or the pseudogene TRBV3-2) and TRBJ2-7; unclear D gene. V lost 1 base and J lost 3, with 7 bases in between. The CDR3 is 13 residues long. CDR1 LGHDT and CDR2 YNNKEL come from the germline V gene (reference sequence). CDR3 nucleotides: TGTGCCAGCAGCCAAGCCGCCAACTACGAGCAGTACTTC. It encodes CASSQAANYEQYF.

The chain has TRBV27 and TRBJ2-2; possibly TRBD1 or TRBD2 for D (6 bases each). Trimming cost V 1 base and J 5 bases, with 20 bases left between them. Germline V gene sequence: CDR1 MNHEY, CDR2 SMNVEV (reference sequence). CDR3 size: 18 residues. The CDR3 sequence: CASSLLGLGGVGTGELFF. CDR3 nucleotides: TGTGCCAGCAGTTTATTGGGGCTGGGGGGCGTAGGGACCGGGGAGCTGTTTTTT.

The genes are TRBV27 and TRBJ1-5; TRBD1 matches 9 bases. J lost 2 bases, V lost 8 bases, and 1 base had no gene match. The CDR3 runs to 13 residues. Per germline, CDR1 MNHEY and CDR2 SMNVEV (reference sequence). CDR3 nucleotide sequence: TGTGCCAGCCGACAGGGGGGCAATCAGCCCCAGCATTTT. Encoded protein: CASRQGGNQPQHF.